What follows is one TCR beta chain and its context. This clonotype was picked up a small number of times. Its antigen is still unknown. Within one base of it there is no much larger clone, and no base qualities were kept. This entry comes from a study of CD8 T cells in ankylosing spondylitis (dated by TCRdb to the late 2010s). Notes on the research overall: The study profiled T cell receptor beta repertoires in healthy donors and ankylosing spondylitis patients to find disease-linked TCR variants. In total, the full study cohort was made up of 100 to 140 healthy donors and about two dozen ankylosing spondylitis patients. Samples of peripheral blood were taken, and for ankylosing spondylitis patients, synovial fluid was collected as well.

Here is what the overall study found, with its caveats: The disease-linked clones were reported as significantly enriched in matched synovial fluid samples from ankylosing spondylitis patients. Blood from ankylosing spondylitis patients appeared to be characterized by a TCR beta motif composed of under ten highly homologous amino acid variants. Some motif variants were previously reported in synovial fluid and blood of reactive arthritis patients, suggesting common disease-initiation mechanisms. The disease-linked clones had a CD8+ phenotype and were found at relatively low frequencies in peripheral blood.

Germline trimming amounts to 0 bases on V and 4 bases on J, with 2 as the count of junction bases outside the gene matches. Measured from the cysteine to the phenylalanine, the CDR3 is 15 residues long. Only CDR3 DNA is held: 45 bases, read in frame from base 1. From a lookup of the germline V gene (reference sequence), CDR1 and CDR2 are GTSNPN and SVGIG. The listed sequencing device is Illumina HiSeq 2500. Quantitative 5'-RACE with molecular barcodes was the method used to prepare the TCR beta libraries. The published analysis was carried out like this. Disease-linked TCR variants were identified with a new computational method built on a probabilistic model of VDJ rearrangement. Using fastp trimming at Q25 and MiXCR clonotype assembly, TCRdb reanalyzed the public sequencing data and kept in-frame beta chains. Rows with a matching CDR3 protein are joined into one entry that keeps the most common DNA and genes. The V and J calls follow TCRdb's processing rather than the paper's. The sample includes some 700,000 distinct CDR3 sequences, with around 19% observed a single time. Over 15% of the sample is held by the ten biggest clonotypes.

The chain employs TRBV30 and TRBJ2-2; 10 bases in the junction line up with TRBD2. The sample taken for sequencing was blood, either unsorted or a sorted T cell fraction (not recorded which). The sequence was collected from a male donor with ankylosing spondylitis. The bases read TGTGCCTGGAGTGTCAGCGGGAGGGGCACCGGGGAGCTGTTTTTT. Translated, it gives CAWSVSGRGTGELFF.